The clone carrying this T cell receptor (beta chain) appeared a few times. The sample is drawn from a study of human T cells and chemical hapten exposure. Study in general: Alopecia areata, totalis and universalis patients, mostly female, were included. From small differences in pooled library volume came most of the variation in per-sample TCR yields.

TCRdb passed the RACE reads through MiXCR, listing each CDR3 protein once. The sample has approximately 320,000 distinct CDR3 sequences; around 5.5% are singletons. Time point in this sample: pre-sensitization, week 0. Sample treatment: therapeutic diphenylcyclopropenone sensitization with weekly scalp DPC. This CDR3 spans 15 amino acids. Germline V gene sequence: CDR1 KGHSH, CDR2 LQKENI. Trimming removed 2 bases at V and 2 bases at J, with 11 bases between. The gene calls are TRBV18 and TRBJ2-3, with a tentative D call TRBD2 (7 bases). Sample: whole blood, taken in connection with sensitization to the hapten diphenylcyclopropenone (DPC). The sequence was obtained from a woman younger than 30 with alopecia areata. Some clones in this sample may be carry-over from other donors' samples. The CDR3, as DNA: TGTGCCAGCTCACCAGGCGGGGGCCACACAGATACGCAGTATTTT. Its protein is CASSPGGGHTDTQYF.